The 26 T cell receptor beta chains in this list originate from one sample, sequenced in a study of blood T cells in healthy people across ages. Then a second PCR, running about 7 to 11 cycles, was carried out with a sample-barcoded 5' primer and a J-beta primer mix. TCRdb redid the calling of the 5' RACE reads with MiXCR, one entry per CDR3 protein. The sample lists roughly 2 million distinct CDR3 sequences, 49% seen once, with less than 2.5% in the top ten. The sequenced material came from blood. The receptors shown here come from a woman aged 40 to 50 in good health.

This rearrangement joins TRBV10-2 to TRBJ2-5, with 7 positions matching TRBD1. With the DNA end fitting TRBJ2-7 better, the J assignment may be wrong. The length of the CDR3 is 15 residues. Germline V gene sequence: CDR1 WSHSY, CDR2 SAAADI. The CDR3 here is CASSESTGQTGEQYF. CDR3 in DNA: TGCGCCAGCAGTGAGTCGACAGGGCAGACGGGCGAGCAGTACTTC.

The V gene is TRBV28, the J gene TRBJ2-4; D remains unclear. Trimming removed 2 bases from V and 7 bases from J, with 12 bases in between. This CDR3 has 14 amino acids. Germline V gene lookup returns CDR1 MDHEN and CDR2 SYDVKM. The CDR3 DNA reads as TGTGCCAGCAGTTTAACCCCTGGAAGGAACATTCAGTACTTC. It is translated as CASSLTPGRNIQYF.

This clonotype has just a few counts. V usage is TRBV20-1 and J usage is TRBJ2-1; TRBD2 agrees at 9 bases. V dropped 1 base and J dropped 4; count of bases not matched to a gene: 11. Germline V lookup: CDR1 DFQATT, CDR2 SNEGSKA (reference sequence). This CDR3 is built from 17 residues. CDR3 DNA: TGCAGTGCTAGAGGGCCCCGTAGCGGGGGTTCGTACAATGAGCAGTTCTTC. Protein product: CSARGPRSGGSYNEQFF.

The V gene is TRBV27, the J gene TRBJ2-1, with D maybe TRBD1 (6 bases). The CDR3 spans 13 residues. V gave up 4 bases and J gave up 7 bases, with 11 bases separating them. Germline CDR1 reads MNHEY; CDR2 reads SMNVEV (reference sequence). CDR3 coding DNA: TGTGCCAGCAGTTCCCCAGGGGATAATGAGCAGTTCTTC. This codes for CASSSPGDNEQFF.

The table lists this clonotype with a few counts. The rearrangement uses TRBV29-1 and TRBJ2-3, with D perhaps matching TRBD1 (6 bases). The V gene's germline CDR1 is SQVTM and CDR2 ANQGSEA. Trimming shortened V by 1 base and J by 10 bases, and 18 bases separated the two germline ends. The CDR3 is 14 amino acids. CDR3 amino acids: CSVEGASRGRAQYF. As DNA, the CDR3 is TGCAGCGTTGAAGGAGCGAGCAGGGGTCGCGCGCAGTATTTT.

The CDR3 reads CASSVDSLPNQPQHF. In DNA form, the CDR3 reads TGTGCCAGCAGCGTAGATTCCCTCCCAAATCAGCCCCAGCATTTT. The chain has TRBV9 and TRBJ1-5; D unresolved. Germline assignment: CDR1 SGDLS and CDR2 YYNGEE. V was cut by 0 bases and J by 4 bases, with 11 bases left in between. This CDR3 has 15 residues.

This clonotype was seen only a few times. This chain uses TRBV7-2 with TRBJ2-6, with D perhaps TRBD1 or TRBD2 (5 bases each). Trimming cost V 8 bases and J 0 bases, with 17 bases left between them. CDR1 and CDR2 from the germline V gene are SGHTA and FQGNSA. The CDR3 is 17 residues long. The CDR3 loop is CASGKPGRYSGANVLTF. The CDR3 DNA follows: TGTGCCAGCGGAAAACCGGGACGCTACTCTGGGGCCAACGTCCTGACTTTC.

The chain uses TRBV6-5 and TRBJ2-7; TRBD2 is a possible D gene (6 bases). The CDR3 runs 19 residues. The germline V gene encodes CDR1 MNHEY and CDR2 SVGAGI. The V gene lost 4 bases and the J gene lost 0 bases, with 25 bases spanning the gap. The CDR3 is CASSSVTTRGQGSSYEQYF. CDR3 nucleotide sequence: TGTGCCAGCAGTTCCGTGACTACGCGGGGCCAGGGAAGCTCCTACGAGCAGTACTTC.

This rearrangement joins TRBV4-1 to TRBJ2-1; D may be TRBD1 (6 bases). V was trimmed by 0 bases and J by 2 bases, leaving 17 bases between them. CDR3 length: 18 residues. Germline CDR1 reads MGHRA; CDR2 reads YSYEKL. The CDR3 DNA follows: TGCGCCAGCAGCCAAGATCGAAGAGAGACAGGACCCTACAATGAGCAGTTCTTC. Protein: CASSQDRRETGPYNEQFF.

The V gene is TRBV20-1, the J gene TRBJ2-1, with TRBD2 matching 12 bases. CDR3 length: 14 amino acids. Germline V gives CDR1 DFQATT, CDR2 SNEGSKA (reference sequence). Trimming removed 3 bases from V and 13 bases from J; junction bases left unmatched: 10. The CDR3 reads CSARGGTSGPSQFF. In DNA, the CDR3 is TGCAGTGCTAGGGGGGGGACTAGCGGGCCCTCACAGTTCTTC.

This clonotype occurred many times. The rearrangement links TRBV29-1 to TRBJ2-3; no definite D call. The CDR3 has 10 amino acids. Trimming shortened V by 5 bases and J by 2 bases, and 2 bases separated the two germline ends. The germline CDR1 and CDR2 sequences are SQVTM and ANQGSEA. The CDR3 loop reads CSVTTDTQYF. The CDR3 bases are TGCAGCGTTACCACAGATACGCAGTATTTT.

The chain uses TRBV2 and TRBJ1-2, with 10 positions matching TRBD1. From germline, CDR1 is SNHLY and CDR2 FYNNEI. J gave up 8 bases and V 1 base, and 4 bases lay outside the gene matches. This CDR3 has 14 amino acids. CDR3 DNA sequence: TGTGCCAGCAGTGAAGGACAGGGGGCGCGGGGCTACACCTTC. It encodes CASSEGQGARGYTF.

About this clonotype: Its ends do not fully match the called genes, so a read error is possible. The chain couples TRBV7-9 to TRBJ1-2; 7 nucleotides line up with TRBD1. Germline assignment: CDR1 SEHNR and CDR2 FQNEAQ (reference sequence). The CDR3 sequence is 15 residues long. CDR3 in DNA: TGTACCAGCAGCTTAGTACAGGACAGGCAGTATGGCTACACCTTC. It yields the protein CTSSLVQDRQYGYTF.

V gene TRBV20-1 combines with J gene TRBJ2-3; 9 bases are shared with TRBD2. V lost 0 bases to trimming and J lost 8 bases; unmatched junction nucleotides: 6. This CDR3 region has 14 residues. CDR1 is DFQATT and CDR2 is SNEGSKA in the germline V gene (reference sequence). CDR3 protein: CSARDERGARTQYF. CDR3 coding DNA: TGCAGTGCTAGAGACGAGCGGGGGGCCCGTACGCAGTATTTT.

This sequence joins TRBV9 and TRBJ1-4; maybe TRBD1 (5 bases). Trimming left V 0 bases short and J 2 bases short, with 14 bases between. The germline V gene has CDR1 SGDLS and CDR2 YYNGEE. This CDR3 has 17 residues. CDR3 amino acids: CASSVDGGGGTNEKLFF. The CDR3 DNA follows: TGTGCCAGCAGCGTAGACGGGGGGGGAGGCACTAATGAAAAACTGTTTTTT.

This clonotype was recorded a few times. The rearrangement joins TRBV4-3 to TRBJ2-3; 8 bases line up with TRBD2. V lost 0 bases and J lost 2; bases outside the gene matches: 7. There are 17 residues in the CDR3. Germline CDR1 LGHNA, CDR2 YSLEER. This CDR3 reads CASSQDRGGGPTDTQYF. The CDR3 region has the DNA TGCGCCAGCAGCCAAGATCGCGGCGGGGGGCCCACAGATACGCAGTATTTT.

The rearrangement uses TRBV19 and TRBJ2-6; D may be TRBD2 (6 bases). The V and J ends lost 10 bases and 1 base respectively, with 14 bases between them. This CDR3 comprises 15 residues. In germline, CDR1 is LNHDA, CDR2 SQIVND (reference sequence). CDR3 residues: CATAHGGSGANVLTF. In DNA, the CDR3 is TGTGCCACCGCTCATGGGGGGTCTGGGGCCAACGTCCTGACTTTC.

This clonotype came up a few times. The chain uses TRBV9 and TRBJ2-5, with D possibly being TRBD1 (6 bases). The CDR3 loop spans 15 amino acids. CDR1 is SGDLS, CDR2 YYNGEE, per germline. Trimming stripped 0 bases from V and 2 bases from J, with 11 bases between. The CDR3 DNA sequence: TGTGCCAGCAGCGTAGCTCGGGGACAACAAGAGACCCAGTACTTC. The encoded protein is CASSVARGQQETQYF.

The chain recombines TRBV10-3 with TRBJ1-2; perhaps TRBD1 as D (6 bases). V was clipped by 3 bases and J by 3 bases, with 14 bases between them. The CDR3 extends over 15 amino acids. Germline values: CDR1 ENHRY, CDR2 SYGVKD. CDR3 protein: CAISDPGTSDYGYTF. The CDR3, as DNA: TGTGCCATCAGTGACCCCGGGACATCGGACTATGGCTACACCTTC.

This chain connects TRBV25-1 to TRBJ2-4, with D perhaps matching TRBD1 or TRBD2 (5 bases each). From germline, CDR1 is MGHDK and CDR2 SYGVNS. This CDR3 is built from 15 residues. With 4 bases removed from V and 13 bases from J, the gap between germline ends came to 23 bases. CDR3 in DNA: TGTGCCAGCAGTGGTTCTGGACGGGGCTACAATGAGCAGTACTTC. This translates into CASSGSGRGYNEQYF.

There are a few counts of this clonotype. The V gene is TRBV7-9, the J gene TRBJ2-7; D ambiguous. The germline gives CDR1 SEHNR, CDR2 FQNEAQ (reference sequence). Trimming removed 8 bases at V and 7 bases at J, with 18 bases between. The CDR3 consists of 13 residues. CDR3 sequence reads: CASLDSSLREQYF. CDR3 sequence (DNA): TGTGCCAGCCTCGACTCCAGCCTTCGTGAGCAGTACTTC.

This chain uses TRBV24-1 with TRBJ2-3; tentatively, D is TRBD1 (6 bases). The CDR3 has 15 residues. Per germline, CDR1 KGHDR and CDR2 SFDVKD. Trimming cost V 4 bases and J 4 bases, with 14 bases left between them. The CDR3 is CATSEPQGSADTQYF. The CDR3 nucleotides are TGTGCCACCAGTGAACCTCAGGGGAGCGCAGATACGCAGTATTTT.

This clonotype was observed at least ten times. The chain employs TRBV11-2 and TRBJ2-7, with no clear D. Looked up from germline, CDR1 is SGHAT and CDR2 is FQNNGV. This CDR3 has 11 amino acids. V lost 1 base, J lost 6 bases, and 4 bases lay in between. Here the CDR3 DNA reads TGTGCCAGCAGCTTAGCGCTCGAGCAGTACTTC. Translated: CASSLALEQYF.

This clonotype was found a few times. The rearrangement joins TRBV5-1 to TRBJ2-5; TRBD2 agrees at 12 bases. CDR1 is SGHRS, CDR2 YFSETQ, per germline. V trimming: 2 bases; J trimming: 1 base; junction bases outside the gene matches: 6. CDR3 length: 17 amino acids. As DNA, the CDR3 is TGCGCCAGCAGCTTCCACGGACTAGCGGGGTCCCAAGAGACCCAGTACTTC. Protein: CASSFHGLAGSQETQYF.

This clonotype was recorded a few times. The CDR3 DNA reads TGTGCCAGCAGCTATAGAGTAGGCACAGATACGCAGTATTTT. This translates into CASSYRVGTDTQYF. The chain has TRBV7-2 and TRBJ2-3, with D unclear. Germline loops: CDR1 SGHTA, CDR2 FQGNSA. This CDR3 region has 14 residues. V dropped 4 bases and J dropped 1 base, with 9 bases sitting between them.

The chain is built from TRBV28 and TRBJ2-7; TRBD1 might be the D (5 bases). This CDR3 is built from 13 residues. The germline gives CDR1 MDHEN, CDR2 SYDVKM. Between the trimmed V and J ends, which lost 6 bases and 0 bases, there was a span of 9 bases. In DNA form, the CDR3 reads TGTGCCAGCAGAATAGACAGCTCCTACGAGCAGTACTTC. Amino acid sequence: CASRIDSSYEQYF.